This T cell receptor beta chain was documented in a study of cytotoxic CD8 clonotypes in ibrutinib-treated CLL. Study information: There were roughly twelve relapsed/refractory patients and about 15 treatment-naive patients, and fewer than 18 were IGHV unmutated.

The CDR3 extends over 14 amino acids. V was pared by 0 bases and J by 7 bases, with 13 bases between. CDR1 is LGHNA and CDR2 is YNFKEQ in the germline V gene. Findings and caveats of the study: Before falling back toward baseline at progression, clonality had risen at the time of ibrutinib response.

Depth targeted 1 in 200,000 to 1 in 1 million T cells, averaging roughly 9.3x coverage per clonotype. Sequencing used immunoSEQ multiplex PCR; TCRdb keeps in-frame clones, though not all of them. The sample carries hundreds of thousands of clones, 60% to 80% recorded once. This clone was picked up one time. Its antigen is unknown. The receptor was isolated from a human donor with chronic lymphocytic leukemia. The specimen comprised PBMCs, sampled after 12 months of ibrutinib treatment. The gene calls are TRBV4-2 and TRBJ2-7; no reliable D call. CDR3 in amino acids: CASSQDSSPEEQYF. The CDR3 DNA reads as TGTGCCAGCAGCCAAGATAGTTCGCCGGAGGAGCAGTACTTC.